Presented here are 14 T cell receptor beta chains from one specimen sequenced in a study of blood T cell repertoires in COVID-19. Using immunoSEQ multiplex PCR, the repertoire was profiled, and TCRdb retains in-frame clones only, with some absent. The sample includes some 260,000 clones, more than 70% of them seen just once. Specimen: peripheral blood. All receptors come from a woman in her thirties or forties who had recovered from COVID-19.

V and J are TRBV10-3 and TRBJ1-1; D remains unclear. The CDR3 is 13 residues long. The germline V and J ends were trimmed by 6 bases and 1 base, with 9 bases remaining between them. Germline V gene data show CDR1 as ENHRY and CDR2 as SYGVKD. Here the CDR3 DNA reads TGTGCCATCAGGCCCCGGGAGAACACTGAAGCTTTCTTT. Translation: CAIRPRENTEAFF.

The rearrangement uses TRBV9 and TRBJ1-6; 10 bases align to TRBD1. V trimming: 1 base; J trimming: 15 bases; junction bases outside the gene matches: 19. The V gene's germline CDR1 is SGDLS and CDR2 YYNGEE. The CDR3 length is 18 residues. The CDR3 loop is CASSVSPLGQGVLGSLHF. The CDR3 nucleotides are TGTGCCAGCAGCGTAAGTCCCCTTGGACAGGGGGTACTAGGGAGCCTCCACTTT.

The V and J genes are TRBV11-3 and TRBJ1-2; 7 bases line up with TRBD1. V was pared by 5 bases and J by 6 bases, with 3 bases of the junction left unmatched. There are 12 residues in the CDR3. Germline-derived CDR1 and CDR2 are SGHNT and YENEEA. CDR3 sequence (DNA): TGTGCCAGCAGCCCGGGACAGCATGGCTACACCTTC. This translates into CASSPGQHGYTF.

The rearrangement uses TRBV3-1 (or the pseudogene TRBV3-2) and TRBJ2-7, with TRBD1 as a possible D gene (5 bases). The CDR3 is made up of 15 amino acids. Germline V gene data show CDR1 as LGHDT and CDR2 as YNNKEL (reference sequence). V lost 2 bases to trimming and J lost 9 bases, with 20 bases between them. CDR3 region: CASSQSGAAVSGQYF. The CDR3 DNA is TGTGCCAGCAGCCAATCTGGGGCGGCAGTAAGTGGGCAGTACTTC.

The chain recombines TRBV7-6 with TRBJ1-3, with D unclear. This CDR3 spans 15 amino acids. Germline CDR1 and CDR2: SGHVS and FNYEAQ. V lost 5 bases, J lost 2 bases, and 13 bases lay in between. The CDR3 DNA sequence: TGTGCCAGCAGCCCAGCGGGGAGGGCTGGAAACACCATATATTTT. Translated, it gives CASSPAGRAGNTIYF.

To note about this clone: Other DNA sequences from this sample encode an identical CDR3 as well. J is TRBJ2-1 and V is TRBV7-6; possibly TRBD1 for D (5 bases). The CDR3 has 13 residues. Germline V gene sequence: CDR1 SGHVS, CDR2 FNYEAQ. V lost 3 bases, J lost 4 bases, and 7 bases lay in between. Written as DNA, the CDR3 is TGTGCCAGCAGCTTGGGGCCTTACAATGAGCAGTTCTTC. Protein product: CASSLGPYNEQFF.

This clone was seen once. The rearrangement joins TRBV5-8 to TRBJ2-4; D possibly corresponds to TRBD2 (6 bases). The V end lost 6 bases, the J end lost 0 bases, and 22 bases lay between the germline ends. This CDR3 has 18 residues. Germline V gene lookup returns CDR1 SGHTS and CDR2 YDEGEE. CDR3 sequence reads: CASTRPGGTGLAKNIQYF. The CDR3 bases are TGTGCCAGCACCCGACCTGGCGGGACGGGACTAGCCAAAAACATTCAGTACTTC.

This clone came up once. This chain connects TRBV5-3 to TRBJ2-1; 10 bases agree with TRBD2. TRBV5-3 is marked as an open reading frame, function uncertain. After removal of 5 bases from V and 8 bases from J, the junction contained 10 bases not matched to a gene. CDR3 length: 15 residues. The CDR3 DNA sequence: TGTGCCAGAAGTCATACTAGCGGGAAGCTCGATGAGCAGTTCTTC. Amino acids: CARSHTSGKLDEQFF.

This clone came up many times. This chain joins TRBV5-1 and TRBJ1-3; D might be TRBD1 (6 bases). In germline, CDR1 is SGHRS, CDR2 YFSETQ. This CDR3 has 19 residues. V dropped 3 bases and J dropped 2 bases, with 24 bases sitting between them. The CDR3 DNA reads as TGCGCCAGCAGCTGGGACCGTGACAGGCTGAATGGGCCTGGAAACACCATATATTTT. Translating gives CASSWDRDRLNGPGNTIYF.

As regards this clone: Distinct nucleotide sequences in the sample also encode this CDR3. V is TRBV7-2 and J is TRBJ2-5, with 9 bases aligning to TRBD1. This CDR3 region has 15 residues. J lost 5 bases, V lost 1 base, and 5 bases had no gene match. Germline V lookup: CDR1 SGHTA, CDR2 FQGNSA. This CDR3 is CASSLVGTGRETQYF. The CDR3 DNA follows: TGTGCCAGCAGCTTAGTGGGGACAGGGCGGGAGACCCAGTACTTC.

The rearrangement joins TRBV7-3 to TRBJ2-2, with a tentative D call TRBD2 (5 bases). The CDR3 length is 16 residues. V shed 5 bases and J shed 5 bases, with 18 bases lying between them. CDR1 and CDR2 (germline): SGHTA, FQGTGA. CDR3 in amino acids: CASSPPGLAETGELFF. For the CDR3, the DNA is TGTGCCAGCAGCCCCCCGGGTCTAGCAGAGACCGGGGAGCTGTTTTTT.

CDR3 residues: CASSGGTTSYNEQFF. CDR3 sequence (DNA): TGTGCCAGCAGCGGCGGGACTACCTCCTACAATGAGCAGTTCTTC. The V gene is TRBV9, the J gene TRBJ2-1, with 7 bases lining up with TRBD2. CDR1 SGDLS and CDR2 YYNGEE come from the germline V gene. Germline trimming cut 3 bases from V and 0 bases from J; bases unmatched to any gene: 3. The CDR3 is 15 amino acids.

The rearrangement links TRBV5-1 to TRBJ2-1; D possibly corresponds to TRBD2 (7 bases). The CDR3 length is 15 residues. Deletions cut 4 bases from V and 6 bases from J, with 17 bases between. The germline V gene encodes CDR1 SGHRS and CDR2 YFSETQ. This CDR3 reads CASSRGAGELNEQFF. The CDR3 DNA reads TGCGCCAGCAGCCGGGGGGCAGGCGAACTCAATGAGCAGTTCTTC.

CDR3 loop: CAWRGQGANYGYTF. The CDR3 coding sequence is TGTGCCTGGAGAGGACAGGGGGCAAACTATGGCTACACCTTC. The chain links TRBV30 to TRBJ1-2, with TRBD1 matching over 11 bases. V was clipped by 3 bases and J by 2 bases; unmatched bases: 2. Germline V gene sequence: CDR1 GTSNPN, CDR2 SVGIG (reference sequence). The CDR3 runs to 14 residues.